Listed below are T cell receptor beta chains from one sample, sequenced in a study of T cells expressing NK-cell markers. TCRdb reprocessed the 5' RACE reads, with one entry per CDR3 protein and no DNA. This sample's table reports about 460,000 distinct CDR3 sequences. The sequencing sample was made of blood T cells: a sorted CD56 or NKG2C T cell subset, CD4+ or CD8+ T cells, or bulk PBMC T cells (not recorded which). The receptor source for this set is a woman in her fifties or sixties in good health. The CDR3 runs from the conserved cysteine through the conserved F or W.

TRBV24-1	TRBJ2-2	14	CATTAGGVSGELFF
TRBV7-9	TRBJ2-4	16	CASSSNRGIAKNIQYF
TRBV11-2	TRBJ2-5	17	CASSLRGSLAYSETQYF
TRBV7-3	TRBJ1-2	14	CASSLTASNYGYTF
TRBV4-1	TRBJ2-1	13	CASSQTGSNEQFF
TRBV11-3	TRBJ2-1	15	CASSLDPASGSRQFF
TRBV5-1	TRBJ2-3	16	CASSLGGAQGTDTQYF
TRBV2	TRBJ1-5	15	CASSLEGGVNQPQHF
TRBV25-1	TRBJ2-7	17	CASSDSNRDSGSYEQYF
TRBV2	TRBJ2-2	16	CASRKAPGLGTGELFF
TRBV20-1	TRBJ1-2	11	CSARQGIGYTF
TRBV12-3/TRBV12-4	TRBJ2-1	16	CASLGARTSGQNEQFF
TRBV20-1	TRBJ2-5	13	CSATRTGTETQYF
TRBV6-2/TRBV6-3	TRBJ2-7	12	CASSYTTYEQYF